This T cell receptor beta chain is from a study of Ad26.COV2.S vaccination and SARS-CoV-2 variants. Study at large: Ad26.COV2.S given intramuscularly, once or twice 56 days apart.

Documented treatment: roughly 19 received Ad26.COV2.S at low or high dose, single or two shots; roughly five received placebo; per-sample allocation not given. Samples came from day 63 after the first vaccine or placebo injection. Trimming removed 4 bases from V and 3 bases from J; junction bases left unmatched: 7. CDR1 is GTSNPN and CDR2 is SVGIG in the germline V gene (reference sequence). The CDR3 is 14 amino acids. Findings of the study overall: There was reportedly substantial breadth in spike-specific CD8+ and CD4+ T cell responses after vaccination.

A word on this clone: What it binds is unknown.

Repertoires were generated with immunoSEQ multiplex PCR, while TCRdb's copy carries only in-frame clones and drops some. Among about half a million clones, about nine tenths were seen once, and the ten largest hold approximately 1.7%. This specimen consisted of peripheral blood, obtained in a trial of Ad26.COV2.S vaccine versus placebo. The gene calls are TRBV30 and TRBJ1-2; 8 bases agree with TRBD1. The clonotype was recovered from a person aged 18-60 years who received the Ad26.COV2.S COVID-19 vaccine or a placebo. CDR3 nucleotide sequence: TGTGCCTGGACCCCTGGGACAGGACACTATGGCTACACCTTC. Translated, it gives CAWTPGTGHYGYTF.